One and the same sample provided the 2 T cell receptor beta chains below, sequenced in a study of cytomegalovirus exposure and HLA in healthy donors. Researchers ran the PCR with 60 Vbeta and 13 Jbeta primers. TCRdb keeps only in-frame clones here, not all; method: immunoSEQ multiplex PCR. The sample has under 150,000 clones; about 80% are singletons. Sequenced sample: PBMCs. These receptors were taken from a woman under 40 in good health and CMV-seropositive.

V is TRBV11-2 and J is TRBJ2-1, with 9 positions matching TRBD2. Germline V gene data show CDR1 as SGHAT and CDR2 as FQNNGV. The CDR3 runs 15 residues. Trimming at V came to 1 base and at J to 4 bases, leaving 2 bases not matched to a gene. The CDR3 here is CASSLASGAYNEQFF. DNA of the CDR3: TGTGCCAGCAGCTTAGCTAGCGGGGCTTACAATGAGCAGTTCTTC.

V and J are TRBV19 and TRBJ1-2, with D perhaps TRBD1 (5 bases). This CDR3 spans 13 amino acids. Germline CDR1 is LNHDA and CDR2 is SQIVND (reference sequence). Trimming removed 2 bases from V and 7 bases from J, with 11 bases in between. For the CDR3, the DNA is TGTGCCAGTAGTATAAGGGGATCGGTTGGCTACACCTTC. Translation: CASSIRGSVGYTF.